The rows below give T cell receptor beta chains drawn from one sample of a study of T cells expressing NK-cell markers. Reprocessing the 5' RACE reads, TCRdb reports a single entry for every CDR3 protein and omits DNA. This listing includes approximately 150,000 distinct CDR3 sequences. Sequencing was carried out using blood T cells: a sorted CD56 or NKG2C T cell subset, CD4+ or CD8+ T cells, or bulk PBMC T cells (not recorded which). The receptors originated from a young man in good health. Each CDR3 is given with its conserved first and last residue.

V,J,length,CDR3
TRBV18,TRBJ2-5,15,CASSLASGIIETQYF
TRBV6-2/TRBV6-3,TRBJ2-5,11,CASGREETQYF
TRBV27,TRBJ2-3,13,CASSWGGPDTQYF
TRBV5-1,TRBJ2-1,15,CASVSGESSYNEQFF
TRBV12-3/TRBV12-4,TRBJ2-3,18,CASSVGTSGRAVGDTQYF
TRBV11-2,TRBJ2-7,12,CASSLFTREQYF
TRBV12-3/TRBV12-4,TRBJ2-5,14,CASTSAGVWETQYF
TRBV25-1,TRBJ2-2,12,CASSQRTGELFF
TRBV12-3/TRBV12-4,TRBJ2-5,16,CASRQGQGLSEETQYF
TRBV30,TRBJ1-6,12,CAWSVARGPLHF
TRBV12-3/TRBV12-4,TRBJ1-2,14,CASSFGQANYGYTF
TRBV7-9,TRBJ2-7,16,CASSSLSSGTTYEQYF
TRBV11-1,TRBJ2-1,14,CASSSESIDHEQFF
TRBV12-3/TRBV12-4,TRBJ2-3,15,CASSLVAISTDTQYF
TRBV28,TRBJ1-2,13,CASSWGRTYGYTF
TRBV29-1,TRBJ2-2,14,CSVEGTGVVGELFF
TRBV2,TRBJ2-5,16,CASSEAQGSSQETQYF
TRBV4-2,TRBJ1-1,18,CASSPRLGPISMNTEAFF
TRBV5-1,TRBJ1-6,14,CASTPGQGGSPLHF
TRBV21-1,TRBJ2-1,15,CASSKVTSAYNEQFF
TRBV4-1,TRBJ2-1,18,CASSQGKWRVDSYNEQFF
TRBV4-3,TRBJ2-1,14,CASSEGLAYNEQFF
TRBV20-1,TRBJ2-1,15,CSARMVGSRGNEQFF
TRBV7-2,TRBJ2-5,14,CASSWGSVQETQYF
TRBV4-2,TRBJ2-3,22,CASSLTGLIREGRGGDPDTQYF
TRBV12-3/TRBV12-4,TRBJ2-5,17,CASSSLGLAGVGETQYF
TRBV5-1,TRBJ1-1,15,CASTRLDRANTEAFF
TRBV6-1,TRBJ2-6,13,CASMTPGANVLTF
TRBV7-9,TRBJ2-3,17,CASSHLRGQQKGDTQYF
TRBV3-1,TRBJ2-3,15,CASSQAGQGLDTQYF
TRBV10-1,TRBJ2-3,14,CASSEEQGADTQYF
TRBV27,TRBJ1-1,15,CASSLSFGSFTEAFF
TRBV6-2/TRBV6-3,TRBJ2-2,15,CATTHLAPNTGELFF
TRBV6-5,TRBJ1-3,17,CASSYRTGGISGNTIYF